Listed below are T cell receptor beta chains from one sample, sequenced in a study of blood T cell repertoires in COVID-19. The data were produced by immunoSEQ multiplex PCR, yet TCRdb's version contains in-frame clones alone and is incomplete. The sample has fewer than 250,000 clones, 70% to 85% seen once; the top ten hold 1.9%. Sequencing was carried out using peripheral blood. The receptors come from a woman of 80 years or more with acute or convalescent COVID-19. The CDR3 runs from the conserved cysteine through the conserved F or W. D genes are given only for firm matches. Size is omitted from some rows. Given values are once, few, many or a class for expanded clones.

j_call	d_call	v_call	clone_size	cdr3_aa	cdr3_nt
TRBJ1-3	TRBD1	TRBV7-2	once	CASSLGQGTGNTIYF	TGTGCCAGCAGCTTAGGACAGGGGACTGGAAACACCATATATTTT
TRBJ2-7	TRBD2	TRBV3-1/TRBV3-2	few	CASSHGTGTSKFYEQYF	TGTGCCAGCAGCCATGGGACCGGGACTAGCAAATTCTACGAGCAGTACTTC
TRBJ1-3	-	TRBV4-3	once	CASSPGVEGSGNTIYF	TGCGCCAGCAGCCCCGGGGTTGAGGGATCTGGAAACACCATATATTTT
TRBJ1-2	TRBD1	TRBV5-1	once	CASSPGTGGGRYGYTF	TGCGCCAGCAGCCCCGGGACAGGGGGCGGACGCTATGGCTACACCTTC
TRBJ2-4	-	TRBV30	-	CAWSVSGYIQYF	TGTGCCTGGAGTGTTTCCGGGTACATTCAGTACTTC
TRBJ2-7	TRBD1	TRBV7-7	-	CASSLNPGQGEQYF	TGTGCCAGCAGCCTAAACCCAGGACAGGGCGAGCAGTACTTC
TRBJ2-5	-	TRBV9	once	CASSVVLQGAQYF	TGTGCCAGCAGCGTAGTTCTCCAAGGGGCCCAGTACTTC
TRBJ2-3	-	TRBV4-2	-	CASSQGGRVTDTQYF	TGTGCCAGCAGCCAAGGGGGGCGGGTCACAGATACGCAGTATTTT
TRBJ1-5	-	TRBV12-3/TRBV12-4	-	CASSYRESQPQHF	TGTGCCAGCAGTTACAGGGAGTCCCAGCCCCAGCATTTT
TRBJ1-5	TRBD1	TRBV19	-	CASSLRAANFATGEGQPQHF	TGTGCCAGTAGTTTAAGAGCCGCGAACTTCGCAACAGGGGAAGGTCAGCCCCAGCATTTT
TRBJ2-5	TRBD1	TRBV5-1	-	CASSPTGDGTQYF	TGCGCCAGCAGCCCGACAGGGGATGGGACCCAGTACTTC
TRBJ1-3	TRBD1	TRBV23-1	once	CAYEQGARRNTIYF	TGCGCGTACGAACAGGGGGCGCGGAGAAACACCATATATTTT
TRBJ2-1	-	TRBV28	-	CANSKLGQTRDEQFF	TGTGCCAACAGCAAGTTGGGACAGACTAGGGATGAGCAGTTCTTC
TRBJ1-1	-	TRBV6-5	-	CASSSQWNTEAFF	TGTGCCAGCAGTTCACAGTGGAACACTGAAGCTTTCTTT
TRBJ2-2	TRBD2	TRBV7-6	once	CASSSFSGRGTGELFF	TGTGCCAGCAGCTCCTTTAGCGGGAGGGGCACCGGGGAGCTGTTTTTT
TRBJ1-2	TRBD1	TRBV11-2	few	CASNPINRGHSYGYTF	TGTGCCAGCAACCCCATTAACAGGGGACACTCCTATGGCTACACCTTC
TRBJ1-2	-	TRBV9	-	CASSVGSGGQLRGYTF	TGTGCCAGCAGCGTAGGTTCGGGAGGACAGCTTCGAGGCTACACCTTC
TRBJ1-6	TRBD1	TRBV11-2	-	CASSLMRTGDSPLHF	TGTGCCAGCAGCCTAATGAGGACAGGAGACTCACCCCTCCACTTT
TRBJ1-2	-	TRBV6-5	-	CASSYSNAGPHYGYTF	TGTGCCAGCAGTTACTCGAATGCAGGGCCACACTATGGCTACACCTTC
TRBJ1-1	-	TRBV14	many	CASSQEESGSIMNTEAFF	TGTGCCAGCAGCCAAGAGGAATCGGGGTCGATCATGAACACTGAAGCTTTCTTT
TRBJ2-7	TRBD2	TRBV11-2	-	CASTPTSGSHEQYF	TGTGCCAGCACCCCCACCAGCGGGAGCCACGAGCAGTACTTC
TRBJ2-7	-	TRBV11-2	-	CASRPDGQPPYEQYF	TGTGCCAGCAGACCTGACGGACAGCCGCCCTACGAGCAGTACTTC
TRBJ2-7	TRBD1	TRBV28	-	CASSPTGGKDEQYF	TGTGCCAGCAGCCCGACAGGGGGCAAGGACGAGCAGTACTTC
TRBJ2-2	-	TRBV2	-	CASSLTTGTNTGELFF	TGTGCCAGCAGCCTAACTACAGGGACCAACACCGGGGAGCTGTTTTTT
TRBJ1-2	-	TRBV6-2/TRBV6-3	-	CASSYVYGTGGYTF	TGTGCCAGCAGTTACGTATACGGAACAGGCGGCTACACCTTC
TRBJ2-1	-	TRBV6-5	-	CASSLGQSYNEQFF	TGTGCCAGCAGCCTTGGGCAGTCCTACAATGAGCAGTTCTTC
TRBJ1-1	-	TRBV5-4	once	CATPGGGGTEAFF	TGTGCCACCCCGGGGGGGGGCGGCACTGAAGCTTTCTTT
TRBJ2-1	TRBD1	TRBV6-5	-	CASMDRGRYNEQFF	TGTGCCAGCATGGACAGGGGCCGGTACAATGAGCAGTTCTTC
TRBJ1-2	TRBD1	TRBV18	-	CASSLGQGGDGYTF	TGTGCCAGCTCACTCGGACAGGGAGGGGATGGCTACACCTTC
TRBJ2-7	TRBD2	TRBV6-1	-	CASSERGSGRYEQYF	TGTGCCAGCAGTGAACGAGGTAGCGGGAGATACGAGCAGTACTTC
TRBJ2-5	-	TRBV5-1	-	CASSLGGREETQYF	TGCGCCAGCAGCTTGGGGGGCCGGGAGGAGACCCAGTACTTC
TRBJ2-5	-	TRBV4-1	-	CASSQGTYRVETQYF	TGCGCCAGCAGCCAAGGGACCTACAGGGTAGAGACCCAGTACTTC
TRBJ2-5	TRBD1	TRBV19	-	CASRSLRTGGKETQYF	TGTGCCAGTAGATCCCTCAGGACAGGGGGCAAAGAGACCCAGTACTTC
TRBJ1-2	-	TRBV7-2	-	CASSGQAGGLGYTF	TGTGCCAGCAGCGGCCAGGCGGGGGGCTTGGGCTACACCTTC
TRBJ1-3	TRBD1	TRBV7-2	-	CASSPRGTGRGNTIYF	TGTGCCAGCAGCCCCCGCGGGACAGGACGTGGAAACACCATATATTTT
TRBJ2-5	TRBD2	TRBV5-1	-	CASRALGGSSETQYF	TGCGCCAGTAGGGCGTTGGGCGGGAGCTCAGAGACCCAGTACTTC
TRBJ2-5	-	TRBV4-2	-	CASSQPVGGGGETQYF	TGTGCCAGCAGCCAACCGGTCGGGGGAGGCGGAGAGACCCAGTACTTC
TRBJ2-7	TRBD2	TRBV6-2/TRBV6-3	-	CASSYSTSGSYEQYF	TGTGCCAGCAGTTACTCGACTAGCGGCTCCTACGAGCAGTACTTC
TRBJ2-1	TRBD2	TRBV5-1	-	CASSLELAGGSYNEQFF	TGCGCCAGCAGCTTGGAATTAGCGGGGGGTTCCTACAATGAGCAGTTCTTC
TRBJ2-3	TRBD2	TRBV7-2	-	CASSLALAGGTDTQYF	TGTGCCAGCAGCTTAGCTCTGGCGGGGGGTACAGATACGCAGTATTTT